This T cell receptor (beta chain) was documented in a study of identical twins (dated by TCRdb to 2015 to 2016). Regarding the study in general: TCR alpha and beta repertoires from monozygotic twins, unrelated adults of various ages and cord blood were deep-sequenced to test whether fetal clonotypes persist. To rule out contamination, the twin experiments were replicated at different times with different library preparation protocols. General findings and caveats noted by the study authors: Zero-insertion analyses could be partly confounded by invariant T cells such as MAIT and iNKT, though diverse VJ usage argued against such confounding for most clonotypes. Out-of-frame TCR alpha sharing in monozygotic twins was systematically underestimated by recombination models, whereas sharing between unrelated individuals was in agreement with the recombination models. Fewer insertions were carried by abundant cord blood beta clonotypes, a similar but weaker trend appeared in young adult naive repertoires, and no such trend appeared in memory repertoires. Because the same donors could not be followed over many years, the conclusions depended on cross-sectional statistical analysis. Compared with coincidental sharing between unrelated individuals, out-of-frame TCR alpha sequences shared between twins showed an excess of sequences with low generation probability. The excess sharing between twins in beta out-of-frame sequences was weaker because fewer shared sequences reduced the signal-to-noise ratio.

The sample holds many counts of this clonotype. Its antigen remains unidentified. No clone much larger than this one lies a single base away; base qualities are absent. Counted from cysteine to phenylalanine, this CDR3 has 15 amino acids. Here the CDR3 DNA is all that survives: 45 bases in frame from base 1. In the germline V gene, CDR1 corresponds to MNHEY and CDR2 to SVGEGT. The junction shows trimming of 0 bases on V and 1 base on J, plus 7 bases between the germline ends. Every donor was a healthy Caucasian. The twin cohort comprised three pairs of female monozygotic twins, all aged roughly 18 to 29 years. CD4+ and CD8+ T cell populations were isolated with positive isolation kits from Invitrogen. Library prep was done by 5' RACE. The instrument was an Illumina HiSeq 2000. A universal primer binding site was added through template switching, and the final cDNA carried a unique molecular identifier so that TCR cDNA molecules could be counted accurately. Specific primers in the conserved constant-segment region were used to synthesize first-strand cDNA for TCR alpha and beta chains. To control for contamination, each cDNA library was double barcoded with a SMART-Mk sample barcode plus Illumina barcodes. TruSeq adapter sequences along with Illumina sample barcodes were introduced in two successive PCR steps. Sequencing of the TCR alpha and beta cDNA libraries was done on the Illumina HiSeq platform using custom primers. As for the original processing: Unique molecular identifiers were extracted from raw reads with MiGEC, and CDR3 positions were determined with MiXCR. Recombination models were inferred per individual with the repgenHMM and IGoR tools using an EM algorithm. The analysis of shared clonotypes was done with the tcR package in R, with sharing normalized by the product of cloneset sizes. To study raw recombination without the effects of thymic and clonal selection, out-of-frame nonproductive sequences were analyzed. TCRdb ran its own pipeline on the public reads, namely fastp trimming at Q25 and MiXCR clone calling, and kept in-frame beta chains. When rows share a CDR3 protein, they turn into one entry using the most common DNA and genes. These V and J calls derive from TCRdb rather than the authors' analysis. Present in this sample are 400,000 to 550,000 distinct CDR3 sequences, 20% to 25% of which were seen just once. The ten largest clones represent around 0.9% of the sample.

These data were likewise used in another study, on T cells expressing NK-cell markers. From the second report: TCR beta-chain repertoires were profiled in sorted CD3+CD56+NKG2C+, CD3+CD56+NKG2C- and CD3+CD56-NKG2C+ T-cell subsets from about 8 donors. Of the eight sequenced donors, seven were found to be HCMV-seropositive and one was found to be HCMV-seronegative. To restrict sorting to alphabetaTCR-expressing T cells, an anti-gammadeltaTCR antibody was added in several experiments. In roughly 6 donors, the dominant CD3+CD56+NKG2C+ clonotypes ranked among the top 10 CD8+ clonotypes, making up 1.0-7.0% of CD8+ T cells. Those dominant clonotypes were again the most abundant among CD3+CD56-NKG2C+ cells in a few donors, at about 28.3-65%. Whether the expanded NKG2C-expressing T cell clones were specific for HCMV antigens was left unclear. The study sequenced eight donors, all healthy volunteers chosen at random: three men and five women. A commercial ELISA kit detecting HCMV-specific IgG in serum was used to determine HCMV serostatus. Reads were demultiplexed and grouped by UMI with MIGEC, and clonotypes were assembled and quantified with MiTCR. Only TCR cDNA sequences supported by at least two reads were kept to exclude erroneous sequences. The tcR package was used for downstream repertoire analysis, with clonotypes matched between fractions based on CDR3 nucleotide sequence plus V segment. VDJmatch was used to annotate antigen specificity against VDJdb, with one amino acid substitution in CDR3 allowed.

The sequence joins TRBV6-2 or TRBV6-3 to TRBJ1-5; the D gene is perhaps TRBD1, on 6 matching bases. The TCR sequence derives from a woman aged 18-35 years in good health. The sequenced sample was CD4+ T cells sorted from blood. The CDR3 region reads CASSYSGQSNQPQHF. The DNA is as follows: TGTGCCAGCAGTTACTCAGGACAGAGCAATCAGCCCCAGCATTTT.